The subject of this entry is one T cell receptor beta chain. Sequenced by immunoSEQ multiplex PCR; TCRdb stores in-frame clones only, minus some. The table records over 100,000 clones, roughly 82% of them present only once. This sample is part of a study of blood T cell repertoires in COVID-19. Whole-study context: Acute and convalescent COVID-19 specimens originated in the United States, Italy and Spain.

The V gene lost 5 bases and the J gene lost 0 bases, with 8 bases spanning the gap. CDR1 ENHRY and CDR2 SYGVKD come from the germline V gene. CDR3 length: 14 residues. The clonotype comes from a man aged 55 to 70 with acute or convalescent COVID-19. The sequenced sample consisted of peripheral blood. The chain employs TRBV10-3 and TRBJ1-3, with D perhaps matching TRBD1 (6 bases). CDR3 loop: CAISTDSSGNTIYF. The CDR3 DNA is TGTGCCATCAGTACGGACAGCTCTGGAAACACCATATATTTT.